These 8 T cell receptor beta chains were all obtained from the same sample, sequenced in a study of cytomegalovirus exposure and HLA in healthy donors. Researchers ran the PCR with 60 Vbeta and 13 Jbeta primers. Generated by immunoSEQ multiplex PCR, the TCRdb table keeps only in-frame clones and is missing some. The data contain more than 140,000 clones, roughly four fifths of them singletons. Material: PBMCs. These receptors all come from a man between 18 and 35 years old in good health and CMV-seropositive.

Here the CDR3 reads CASSLGGRALYSTDTQYF. CDR3 DNA: TGTGCCAGCAGCTTAGGCGGGAGGGCCCTCTATAGCACAGATACGCAGTATTTT. The V call is TRBV7-2, the J call TRBJ2-3; 9 bases agree with TRBD2. V dropped 1 base and J dropped 0; count of bases not matched to a gene: 8. Germline V gives CDR1 SGHTA, CDR2 FQGNSA. The CDR3 runs 18 residues.

The chain carries TRBV19 and TRBJ2-5, with D maybe TRBD1 (6 bases). The J call may not be correct, given that the DNA end is closer to TRBJ2-7. The germline CDR1 and CDR2 sequences are LNHDA and SQIVND (reference sequence). This CDR3 contains 15 residues. CDR3 protein: CASSITPGVNYEQYF. CDR3 DNA sequence: TGTGCCAGTAGTATCACGCCAGGGGTTAACTACGAGCAGTACTTC.

The chain couples TRBV7-2 to TRBJ2-1; 12 bases agree with TRBD2. The J segment lost 9 bases and the V segment lost 2 bases, leaving 5 bases of the junction unmatched. The CDR3 contains 15 residues. The germline gives CDR1 SGHTA, CDR2 FQGNSA. For the CDR3, the DNA is TGTGCCAGCAGCTTAATGGCACTAGCGGGGGGTGAGCAGTTCTTC. Its translation: CASSLMALAGGEQFF.

This clone has only one observation. The chain employs TRBV5-1 and TRBJ1-1, with a weak D call TRBD1 (6 bases). V was clipped by 4 bases and J by 7 bases, with 8 bases between them. The germline CDR1 and CDR2 sequences are SGHRS and YFSETQ. This CDR3 comprises 11 residues. Here the CDR3 DNA reads TGCGCCAGCAGCGGGGGCTATGAAGCTTTCTTT. This translates into CASSGGYEAFF.

CDR3: CASRGWAGGSYEQYF. As DNA, the CDR3 is TGTGCCAGCAGGGGGTGGGCAGGAGGCTCCTACGAGCAGTACTTC. The rearrangement joins TRBV6-5 to TRBJ2-7, with D possibly matching TRBD2 (5 bases). The CDR3 totals 15 residues. The V end was cut by 6 bases, the J end by 0 bases, with 15 bases between. The germline gives CDR1 MNHEY, CDR2 SVGAGI.

The V and J genes are TRBV7-8 and TRBJ2-1, with D tentatively TRBD1 (5 bases). V was trimmed by 4 bases and J by 2 bases, leaving 18 bases between them. CDR1 and CDR2 (germline): SGHVS, FQNEAQ. The CDR3 extends over 17 amino acids. The CDR3 coding sequence is TGTGCCAGCAGCTACTCCACAGGCATTCCCACCTACAATGAGCAGTTCTTC. Protein sequence: CASSYSTGIPTYNEQFF.

This chain joins TRBV7-8 and TRBJ1-2, with 11 bases fitting TRBD1. With 1 base clipped from V and 8 bases from J, the junction kept 15 bases outside the gene matches. The CDR3 covers 18 residues. Germline-derived CDR1 and CDR2 are SGHVS and FQNEAQ. DNA for the CDR3: TGTGCCAGCAGCTTAGTACTTGGGGACAGGGGGTCCGGTGAAGGCTACACCTTC. Translated, it gives CASSLVLGDRGSGEGYTF.

The genes are TRBV25-1 and TRBJ1-4; TRBD1 might be the D (5 bases). Per germline, CDR1 MGHDK and CDR2 SYGVNS. The length of the CDR3 is 14 residues. The V gene lost 4 bases and the J gene lost 5 bases, with 11 bases spanning the gap. In DNA form, the CDR3 reads TGTGCCAGCAGTGCCCGGGAGGGGAATGAAAAACTGTTTTTT. Its translation is CASSAREGNEKLFF.